Sequencing of this TCR beta chain was carried out in a study of shared clonotypes between healthy human individuals. This CDR3 has 12 residues. Germline CDR1 and CDR2: GTSNPN and SVGIG (reference sequence). Trimming took 5 bases from V and 1 from J, leaving 9 bases between them. The test was conducted at deep level. Assay used: immunoSEQ multiplex PCR; TCRdb lists only in-frame clones, some missing. The sample holds around 2,000,000 clones; about 95% are singletons and the top ten take 1.2%. Terminally differentiated effector memory CD45RA+ cells were left out of the naive CD8 fraction, which was CD45RO-negative and positively selected for CCR7.

The sequence derives from a man aged 18 to 30 in good health. The sequenced sample was naive CD8+ T cells sorted from blood. The chain is built from TRBV30 and TRBJ2-7; D is perhaps TRBD2 (6 bases). CDR3 nucleotides: TGTGCCTGGGGGAGGTTATCCTACGAGCAGTACTTC. Protein sequence: CAWGRLSYEQYF. The full variable domain, in which reference TRBV30 and TRBJ2-7 provide the parts outside the CDR3, is SQTIHQWPATLVQPVGSPLSLECTVEGTSNPNLYWYRQAAGRGLQLLFYSVGIGQISSEVPQNLSASRPQDRQFILSSKKLLLSDSGFYLCAWGRLSYEQYFGPGTRLTVT.